This T cell receptor beta chain was sequenced in a study of shared clonotypes between healthy human individuals. Whole-study findings and limits: Researchers found naive subsets generally carried larger estimated richness than memory subsets.

In germline, CDR1 is SQVTM, CDR2 ANQGSEA. Trimming removed 6 bases from V and 0 bases from J, with 5 bases in between. The length of the CDR3 is 11 residues. Remarks on this clone: What it binds is not known.

The assay ran at deep level. Per the original data handling: Sequence data from immunoSEQ were junction-only and lacked quality scores; consequently, filtering differed. Assay: immunoSEQ multiplex PCR; the TCRdb copy retains only in-frame clones and omits some. V and J calls plus clone size are reproduced from that table; the DNA served to infer D and trimming. The profile covers roughly 2 million clones, with 95% appearing a single time and 0.13% taken by the ten largest. The specimen was naive CD4+ T cells sorted from blood. Subset specified: CD45RA+ positively selected. This chain uses TRBV29-1 with TRBJ1-1; D is unresolved. The receptor's source is a man between 18 and 35 years old in good health. The CDR3 spells CSVRLNTEAFF. The CDR3, as DNA: TGCAGCGTACGGTTGAACACTGAAGCTTTCTTT.